This is a list of T cell receptor beta chains from one sample in a study of blood T cell repertoires in COVID-19. The table came from immunoSEQ multiplex PCR; TCRdb's copy has only in-frame clones and leaves some out. The sample has 200,000 or so clones, around 89% seen once; the top ten hold about 3.5%. Sequencing input: PBMCs or T cells enriched from blood (not recorded which). The receptors originated from a woman aged 18-29 years in a cohort exposed to, infected with or recovered from COVID-19 (not recorded which). The CDR3 runs from the conserved cysteine through the conserved F or W. Each record gives: V gene, J gene, CDR3 protein.

V: TRBV5-1; J: TRBJ2-7; CDR3: CASRTRDSYEQYF
V: TRBV25-1; J: TRBJ1-2; CDR3: CASSELGGSYGYTF
V: TRBV6-5; J: TRBJ2-1; CDR3: CASRELGGDNEQFF
V: TRBV2; J: TRBJ1-3; CDR3: CASSRDSAGNTIYF
V: TRBV6-5; J: TRBJ2-6; CDR3: CARRPEGSGANVLTF
V: TRBV18; J: TRBJ1-1; CDR3: CASSPPGRGDTEAFF
V: TRBV5-1; J: TRBJ1-1; CDR3: CASSPGQPNTEAFF
V: TRBV7-2; J: TRBJ2-1; CDR3: CASSFLASGDEQFF
V: TRBV5-1; J: TRBJ2-5; CDR3: CASSLVGSVETQYF
V: TRBV2; J: TRBJ2-2; CDR3: CASSDLTGELFF
V: TRBV25-1; J: TRBJ2-7; CDR3: CASSDPGQGAIEQYF
V: TRBV27; J: TRBJ1-2; CDR3: CASRGQGINYGYTF
V: TRBV5-1; J: TRBJ1-1; CDR3: CASSLAAGNRADTEAFF
V: TRBV7-3; J: TRBJ2-7; CDR3: CASSQGLPPYEQYF
V: TRBV18; J: TRBJ1-5; CDR3: CASSPESDNQPQHF
V: TRBV24-1; J: TRBJ2-1; CDR3: CATGKGLDHNEQFF
V: TRBV5-6; J: TRBJ2-7; CDR3: CASSEGLAEAYEQYF
V: TRBV28; J: TRBJ2-7; CDR3: CASTGAEGGQGRNEQYF
V: TRBV28; J: TRBJ1-1; CDR3: CASSLTGGNTEAFF
V: TRBV10-3; J: TRBJ1-6; CDR3: CAISGQGRDNSPLHF
V: TRBV5-1; J: TRBJ2-7; CDR3: CASSSTGTRDEQYF
V: TRBV6-5; J: TRBJ2-7; CDR3: CASSYGLARGYEQYF
V: TRBV3-1/TRBV3-2; J: TRBJ1-2; CDR3: CASSQAQAGNGYTF
V: TRBV11-3; J: TRBJ2-1; CDR3: CASSSRLAGGFNEQFF
V: TRBV11-3; J: TRBJ2-3; CDR3: CASSLTPSVDTQYF
V: TRBV5-4; J: TRBJ1-4; CDR3: CASSLDPGEKLFF
V: TRBV7-9; J: TRBJ1-1; CDR3: CASSSDGGRGRWNTEAFF
V: TRBV4-1; J: TRBJ2-5; CDR3: CASSQGAIPETQYF
V: TRBV7-6; J: TRBJ1-6; CDR3: CASSLNGGGNSPLHF
V: TRBV29-1; J: TRBJ2-3; CDR3: CSVAGTSGSGADTQYF
V: TRBV9; J: TRBJ2-1; CDR3: CASSAGTDLHEQFF
V: TRBV27; J: TRBJ1-2; CDR3: CASSWGQGAFGYTF
V: TRBV6-5; J: TRBJ1-4; CDR3: CASSPFRGEKLFF
V: TRBV18; J: TRBJ2-7; CDR3: CASSPRENEQYF
V: TRBV14; J: TRBJ2-7; CDR3: CASSQDGDSYEQYF
V: TRBV5-6; J: TRBJ2-3; CDR3: CASSLTGTGMTDTQYF
V: TRBV7-9; J: TRBJ1-6; CDR3: CASSLLLGGYNSPLHF
V: TRBV28; J: TRBJ1-4; CDR3: CASRGPDEKLFF
V: TRBV2; J: TRBJ2-7; CDR3: CANSPHRGGTGEQYF